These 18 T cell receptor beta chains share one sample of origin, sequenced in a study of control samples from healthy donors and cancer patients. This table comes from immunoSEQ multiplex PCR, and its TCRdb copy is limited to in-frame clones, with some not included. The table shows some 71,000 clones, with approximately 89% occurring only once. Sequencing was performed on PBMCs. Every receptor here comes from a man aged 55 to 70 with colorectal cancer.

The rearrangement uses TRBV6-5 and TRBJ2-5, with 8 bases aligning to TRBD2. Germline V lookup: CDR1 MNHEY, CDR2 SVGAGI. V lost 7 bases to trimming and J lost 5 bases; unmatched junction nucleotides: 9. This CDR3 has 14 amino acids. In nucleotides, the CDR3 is TGTGCCAGCACTCGGACTAGCTTAAGGGAGACCCAGTACTTC. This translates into CASTRTSLRETQYF.

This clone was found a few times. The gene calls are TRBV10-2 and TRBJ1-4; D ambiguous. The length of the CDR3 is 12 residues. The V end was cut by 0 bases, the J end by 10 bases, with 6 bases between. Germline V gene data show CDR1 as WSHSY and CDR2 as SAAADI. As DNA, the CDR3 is TGCGCCAGCAGTGAGTCGGAGGGAAAACTGTTTTTT. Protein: CASSESEGKLFF.

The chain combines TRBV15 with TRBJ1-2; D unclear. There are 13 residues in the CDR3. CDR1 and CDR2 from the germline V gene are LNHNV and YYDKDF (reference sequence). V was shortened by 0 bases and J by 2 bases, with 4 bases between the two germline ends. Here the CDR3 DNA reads TGTGCCACCAGCAGAGAACTGAACTATGGCTACACCTTC. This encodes CATSRELNYGYTF.

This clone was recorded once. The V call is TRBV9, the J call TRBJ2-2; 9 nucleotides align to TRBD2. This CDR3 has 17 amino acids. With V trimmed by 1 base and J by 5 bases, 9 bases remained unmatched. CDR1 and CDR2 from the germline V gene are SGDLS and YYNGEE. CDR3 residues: CASSVSSGGPGTGELFF. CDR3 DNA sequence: TGTGCCAGCAGCGTATCCAGCGGGGGGCCGGGGACCGGGGAGCTGTTTTTT. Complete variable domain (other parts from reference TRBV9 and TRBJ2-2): DSGVTQTPKHLITATGQRVTLRCSPRSGDLSVYWYQQSLDQGLQFLIQYYNGEERAKGNILERFSAQQFPDLHSELNLSSLELGDSALYFCASSVSSGGPGTGELFFGEGSRLTVL.

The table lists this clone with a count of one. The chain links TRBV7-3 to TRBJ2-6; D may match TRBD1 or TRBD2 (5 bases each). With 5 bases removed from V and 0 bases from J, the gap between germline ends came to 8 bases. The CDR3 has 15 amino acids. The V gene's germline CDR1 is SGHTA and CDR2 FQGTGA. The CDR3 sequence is CASSPGGSGANVLTF. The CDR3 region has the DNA TGTGCCAGCAGCCCTGGGGGCTCTGGGGCCAACGTCCTGACTTTC.

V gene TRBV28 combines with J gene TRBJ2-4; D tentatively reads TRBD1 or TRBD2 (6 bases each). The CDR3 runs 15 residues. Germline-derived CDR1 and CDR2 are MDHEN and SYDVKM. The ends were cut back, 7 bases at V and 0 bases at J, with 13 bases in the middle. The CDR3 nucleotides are TGTGCCAGCAACCCGGGGGCCCTAGCCAAAAACATTCAGTACTTC. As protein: CASNPGALAKNIQYF.

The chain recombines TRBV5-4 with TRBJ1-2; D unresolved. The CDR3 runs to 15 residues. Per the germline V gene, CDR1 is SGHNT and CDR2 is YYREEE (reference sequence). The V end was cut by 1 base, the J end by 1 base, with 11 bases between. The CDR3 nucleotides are TGTGCCAGCAGCTTGTTTTCTGGAGATAACTATGGCTACACCTTC. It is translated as CASSLFSGDNYGYTF.

The chain's CDR3 is CASSSYGLTGNYGYTF. Written as DNA, the CDR3 is TGTGCCAGCAGCTCATATGGACTGACAGGGAACTATGGCTACACCTTC. This chain uses TRBV5-6 with TRBJ1-2; 7 bases fit TRBD1. Per the germline V gene, CDR1 is SGHDT and CDR2 is YYEEEE. V lost 3 bases to trimming and J lost 2 bases; unmatched junction nucleotides: 10. This CDR3 is 16 amino acids long.

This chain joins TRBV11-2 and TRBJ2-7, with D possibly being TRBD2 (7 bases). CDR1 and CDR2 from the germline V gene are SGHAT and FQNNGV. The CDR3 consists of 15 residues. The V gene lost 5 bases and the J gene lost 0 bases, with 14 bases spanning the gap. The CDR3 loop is CASSTQGGGSYEQYF. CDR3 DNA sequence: TGTGCCAGCAGCACGCAGGGAGGGGGCTCCTACGAGCAGTACTTC.

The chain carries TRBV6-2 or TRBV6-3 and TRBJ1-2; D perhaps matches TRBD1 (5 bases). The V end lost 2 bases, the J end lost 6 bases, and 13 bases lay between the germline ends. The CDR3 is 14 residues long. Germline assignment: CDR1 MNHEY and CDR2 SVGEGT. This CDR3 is CASSYLTGGNGYTF. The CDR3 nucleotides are TGTGCCAGCAGTTACCTAACGGGGGGAAATGGCTACACCTTC.

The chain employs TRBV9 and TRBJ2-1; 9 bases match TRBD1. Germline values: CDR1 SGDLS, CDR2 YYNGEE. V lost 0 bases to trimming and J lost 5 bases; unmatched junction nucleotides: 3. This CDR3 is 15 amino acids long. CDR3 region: CASSVGDRVDNEQFF. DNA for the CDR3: TGTGCCAGCAGCGTAGGGGACAGGGTGGACAATGAGCAGTTCTTC. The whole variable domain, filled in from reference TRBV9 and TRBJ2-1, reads DSGVTQTPKHLITATGQRVTLRCSPRSGDLSVYWYQQSLDQGLQFLIQYYNGEERAKGNILERFSAQQFPDLHSELNLSSLELGDSALYFCASSVGDRVDNEQFFGPGTRLTVL.

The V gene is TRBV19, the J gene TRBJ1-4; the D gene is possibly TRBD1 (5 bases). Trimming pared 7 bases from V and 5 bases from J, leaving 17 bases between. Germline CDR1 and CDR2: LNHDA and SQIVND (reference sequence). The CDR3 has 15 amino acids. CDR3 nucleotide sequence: TGTGCCAGTACCCAGGGAAGGACGGAGAATGAAAAACTGTTTTTT. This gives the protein CASTQGRTENEKLFF.

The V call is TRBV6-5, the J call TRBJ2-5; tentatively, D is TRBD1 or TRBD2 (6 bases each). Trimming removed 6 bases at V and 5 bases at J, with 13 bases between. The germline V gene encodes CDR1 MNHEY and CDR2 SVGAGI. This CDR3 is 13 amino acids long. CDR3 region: CASRVTGRETQYF. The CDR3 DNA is TGTGCCAGCAGGGTAACAGGGAGGGAGACCCAGTACTTC.

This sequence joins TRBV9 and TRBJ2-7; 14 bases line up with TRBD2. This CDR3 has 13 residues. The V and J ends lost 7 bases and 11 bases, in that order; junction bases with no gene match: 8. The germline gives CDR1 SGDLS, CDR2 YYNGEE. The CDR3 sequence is CASGQGLAGAKYF. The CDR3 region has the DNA TGTGCCAGCGGACAGGGACTAGCGGGGGCTAAGTACTTC.

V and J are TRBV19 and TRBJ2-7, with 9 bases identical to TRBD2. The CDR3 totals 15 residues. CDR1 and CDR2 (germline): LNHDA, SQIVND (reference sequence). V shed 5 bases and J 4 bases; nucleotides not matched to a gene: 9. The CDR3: CASSFSGGWWYEQYF. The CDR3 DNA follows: TGTGCCAGTAGTTTTAGCGGGGGCTGGTGGTACGAGCAGTACTTC.

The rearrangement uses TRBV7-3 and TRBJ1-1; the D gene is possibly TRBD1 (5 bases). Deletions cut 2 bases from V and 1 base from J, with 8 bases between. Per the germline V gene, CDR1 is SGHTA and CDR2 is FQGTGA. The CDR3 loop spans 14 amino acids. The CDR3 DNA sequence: TGTGCCAGCAGCTTAGGGGGAACGAACACTGAAGCTTTCTTT. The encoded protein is CASSLGGTNTEAFF.

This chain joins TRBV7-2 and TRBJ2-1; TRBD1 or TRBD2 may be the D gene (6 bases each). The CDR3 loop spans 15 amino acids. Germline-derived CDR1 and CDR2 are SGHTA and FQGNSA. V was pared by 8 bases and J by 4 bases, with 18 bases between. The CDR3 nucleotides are TGTGCCAGCTCCCCCCAGGGCGGGACATACAATGAGCAGTTCTTC. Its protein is CASSPQGGTYNEQFF.

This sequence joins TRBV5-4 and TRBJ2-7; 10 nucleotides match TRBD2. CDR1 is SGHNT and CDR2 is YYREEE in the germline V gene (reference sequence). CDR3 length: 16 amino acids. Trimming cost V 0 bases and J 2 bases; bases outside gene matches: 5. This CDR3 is CASSLGASGGPYEQYF. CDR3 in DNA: TGTGCCAGCAGCTTGGGGGCTAGCGGGGGACCCTACGAGCAGTACTTC.